The 14 T cell receptor beta chains below were found in one sample sequenced in a study of Graves' ophthalmopathy and Graves' hyperthyroidism. Researchers took RNA transcripts and amplified TCR beta CDR3 regions from them. The first round was an RT-PCR with HTBI primers, and the second round was a multiplex PCR. TCRdb independently ran MiXCR on the multiplex PCR reads; one entry per CDR3 protein. The sample lists about 39,000 distinct CDR3 sequences; approximately 53% were seen once. Sequenced input: peripheral blood. The receptors were gathered from an adult woman with stable Graves' hyperthyroidism.

The V call is TRBV29-1, the J call TRBJ1-1; no clear D. Trimming removed 4 bases from V and 8 bases from J, with 14 bases in between. Germline V gene data show CDR1 as SQVTM and CDR2 as ANQGSEA. This CDR3 comprises 12 residues. CDR3: CSVGQVGGEAFF. DNA for the CDR3: TGCAGCGTTGGCCAAGTTGGCGGGGAAGCTTTCTTT.

This rearrangement joins TRBV7-2 to TRBJ2-7, with a possible D match to TRBD1 (6 bases). The CDR3 totals 13 residues. Germline CDR1 reads SGHTA; CDR2 reads FQGNSA. V was cut by 5 bases and J by 9 bases, with 17 bases left in between. This CDR3 is CASSITGKAGQYF. The CDR3 DNA reads as TGTGCCAGCAGCATAACAGGGAAGGCCGGGCAGTACTTC.

The chain is built from TRBV10-3 and TRBJ1-4; TRBD1 is a possible D gene (5 bases). Germline V CDR1 and CDR2: ENHRY, SYGVKD. This CDR3 is 15 amino acids long. Between the trimmed V and J ends, which lost 4 bases and 7 bases, there was a span of 16 bases. In nucleotides, the CDR3 is TGTGCCATCAGTGCTAGCGGTAGGGGAGGTGAAAAACTGTTTTTT. Translated: CAISASGRGGEKLFF.

This clonotype was seen only once. The V gene is TRBV2, the J gene TRBJ1-1, with unresolved D. Germline V lookup: CDR1 SNHLY, CDR2 FYNNEI. The CDR3 is 11 amino acids. Deletions cut 7 bases from V and 5 bases from J, with 8 bases between. This chain's CDR3 is CASMLETEAFF. The DNA of the CDR3 is TGTGCCAGCATGTTAGAAACTGAAGCTTTCTTT.

The rearrangement links TRBV4-2 to TRBJ2-5; maybe TRBD1 (6 bases). CDR1 and CDR2 from the germline V gene are LGHNA and YNFKEQ. V gave up 8 bases and J gave up 4 bases, with 14 bases separating them. The CDR3 is 13 residues long. The CDR3 bases are TGTGCCAGCGCACCTGGGGGCGGAGAGACCCAGTACTTC. As protein: CASAPGGGETQYF.

This chain joins TRBV6-1 and TRBJ1-2, with D perhaps TRBD1 (5 bases). Trimming left V 5 bases short and J 4 bases short, with 20 bases between. Germline V lookup: CDR1 MNHNS, CDR2 SASEGT. The CDR3 has 16 amino acids. The CDR3 region is CASSYQGTSFGYGYTF. The DNA for the CDR3 is TGTGCCAGCAGTTATCAGGGTACCTCTTTCGGCTATGGCTACACCTTC.

The V gene is TRBV24-1, the J gene TRBJ1-5; tentatively, D is TRBD1 (5 bases). The V end was cut by 2 bases, the J end by 5 bases, with 9 bases between. The CDR3 contains 14 residues. The germline CDR1 and CDR2 sequences are KGHDR and SFDVKD. The CDR3 DNA reads as TGTGCCACCAGTGATTCAGGGCCGGATCAGCCCCAGCATTTT. Protein: CATSDSGPDQPQHF.

The V gene is TRBV5-4, the J gene TRBJ1-2, with D tentatively TRBD1 (5 bases). The length of the CDR3 is 14 residues. Per germline, CDR1 SGHNT and CDR2 YYREEE (reference sequence). Trimming pared 0 bases from V and 4 bases from J, leaving 10 bases between. CDR3 nucleotide sequence: TGTGCCAGCAGCTTGGGGTCGGGACCCTATGGCTACACCTTC. This sequence encodes CASSLGSGPYGYTF.

This rearrangement joins TRBV2 to TRBJ1-1; 7 nucleotides match TRBD1. After removal of 3 bases from V and 0 bases from J, the junction contained 4 bases not matched to a gene. CDR3 length equals 15 residues. Per the germline V gene, CDR1 is SNHLY and CDR2 is FYNNEI. The chain's CDR3 is CASSDVGQLNTEAFF. DNA for the CDR3: TGTGCCAGCAGTGACGTGGGACAGCTGAACACTGAAGCTTTCTTT.

This clonotype was seen many times. V is TRBV2 and J is TRBJ1-6; D is unclear. V lost 5 bases, J lost 7 bases, and 12 bases lay in between. Germline V gene sequence: CDR1 SNHLY, CDR2 FYNNEI. This CDR3 is 14 amino acids long. CDR3 region: CASSSPQRNSPLHF. The CDR3 nucleotides read TGTGCCAGCAGTTCCCCACAGAGGAATTCACCCCTCCACTTT. Supplemented by reference TRBV2 and TRBJ1-6, the full variable domain reads EPEVTQTPSHQVTQMGQEVILRCVPISNHLYFYWYRQILGQKVEFLVSFYNNEISEKSEIFDDQFSVERPDGSNFTLKIRSTKLEDSAMYFCASSSPQRNSPLHFGNGTRLTVT.

This rearrangement joins TRBV7-3 to TRBJ1-5; tentative D call: TRBD1 (6 bases). The germline CDR1 and CDR2 sequences are SGHTA and FQGTGA. V was pared by 2 bases and J by 2 bases, with 10 bases between. CDR3 length: 15 amino acids. The DNA of the CDR3 is TGTGCCAGCAGCTTAGGTGCAGGGGGCAATCAGCCCCAGCATTTT. It translates to CASSLGAGGNQPQHF.

The genes are TRBV20-1 and TRBJ1-5; 7 bases align to TRBD1. Germline V gene sequence: CDR1 DFQATT, CDR2 SNEGSKA (reference sequence). With 6 bases clipped from V and 3 bases from J, the junction kept 17 bases outside the gene matches. There are 17 residues in the CDR3. For the CDR3, the DNA is TGCAGTGCCCACCCTGGATCCGCACAGGGGATCAATCAGCCCCAGCATTTT. Residues: CSAHPGSAQGINQPQHF.

This clonotype occurred many times. It is likely a read error, because the conserved phenylalanine at the end of the CDR3 is missing. It is unclear where the CDR3 begins or ends on the DNA, so no DNA is shown, and the CDR3 is as TCRdb lists it. This sequence joins TRBV24-1 and TRBJ1-1; the tabulated D call, TRBD1, remains unverified against the DNA. The CDR3 length is 13 residues, termini included. Germline V lookup: CDR1 KGHDR, CDR2 SFDVKD. The CDR3 region is CATSDWYRGELES.

With respect to this clonotype: At one of its ends the junction is not consistent with the germline gene, which may arise from a read error. This chain uses TRBV20-1 with TRBJ1-5; TRBD1 is a possible D gene (5 bases). The CDR3 totals 17 residues. Germline CDR1 DFQATT, CDR2 SNEGSKA (reference sequence). The CDR3 sequence is CSTSALTGTESNQPQHF. CDR3 nucleotide sequence: TGCAGTACTAGCGCCTTGACCGGGACGGAAAGCAATCAGCCCCAGCATTTT.